These 16 T cell receptor beta chains came from one sample sequenced in a study of T cell repertoires in breast cancer. The expanded emulsion RT-PCR method captured paired alpha and beta chains from CD8+ T cells. Blocking oligonucleotides added to a second nested PCR suppressed unpaired genes. TCRdb re-called the emulsion pairing reads through MiXCR, storing one row per CDR3 protein. The sample lists roughly 39,000 distinct CDR3 sequences, about 41% occurring once. The sample taken for sequencing was CD8+ T cells. Receptor source: a pool of human donors with breast cancer or a healthy control (not recorded which).

This clonotype was seen a handful of times. J is TRBJ1-1 and V is TRBV20-1; 7 bases match TRBD1. This CDR3 has 17 residues. Trimming took 6 bases from V and 0 from J; bases not matched to a gene: 16. CDR1 is DFQATT and CDR2 is SNEGSKA in the germline V gene (reference sequence). CDR3: CSANRDSQWRVNTEAFF. CDR3 sequence (DNA): TGCAGTGCCAATCGGGACAGTCAATGGAGGGTGAACACTGAAGCTTTCTTT.

This clonotype has a count of ten or more. The rearrangement links TRBV7-9 to TRBJ2-1; unclear D gene. There are 13 residues in the CDR3. Germline CDR1 and CDR2: SEHNR and FQNEAQ (reference sequence). V gave up 2 bases and J gave up 4 bases, with 6 bases separating them. The CDR3 DNA reads TGTGCCAGCAGCTTAACATCGTACAATGAGCAGTTCTTC. It codes for CASSLTSYNEQFF.

This clonotype was seen more than once but under ten times. The chain has TRBV24-1 and TRBJ1-2; tentatively, D is TRBD1 (5 bases). Between the trimmed V and J ends, which lost 3 bases and 10 bases, there was a span of 14 bases. CDR1 and CDR2 from the germline V gene are KGHDR and SFDVKD. The CDR3 spans 13 residues. The DNA of the CDR3 is TGTGCCACCAGTGATGGGGGGAGAGCTTCCTACACCTTC. Translation: CATSDGGRASYTF.

This chain links TRBV10-3 with TRBJ2-3; 7 bases map to TRBD1. This CDR3 spans 16 amino acids. CDR1 is ENHRY, CDR2 SYGVKD, per germline. With V trimmed by 5 bases and J by 0 bases, 8 bases remained unmatched. CDR3 DNA: TGTGCCATCAGTTGGACAGGCGAATCTAGCACAGATACGCAGTATTTT. Amino acid sequence: CAISWTGESSTDTQYF.

This chain links TRBV3-1 with TRBJ1-5; no definite D call. V was clipped by 1 base and J by 7 bases, with 8 bases between them. Germline values: CDR1 LGHDT, CDR2 YNNKEL (reference sequence). This CDR3 contains 13 residues. The CDR3 reads CASSQGDVQPQHF. CDR3 nucleotides: TGTGCCAGCAGCCAAGGGGATGTCCAGCCCCAGCATTTT.

The chain combines TRBV5-1 with TRBJ2-5, with unresolved D. Germline V gives CDR1 SGHRS, CDR2 YFSETQ. The CDR3 has 11 residues. Deletions cut 3 bases from V and 4 bases from J, with 4 bases between. Written as DNA, the CDR3 is TGCGCCAGCAGCTCTTCAGAGACCCAGTACTTC. It yields the protein CASSSSETQYF.

This clonotype was picked up one time. The rearrangement joins TRBV5-1 to TRBJ2-5, with a tentative D call TRBD2 (5 bases). Germline assignment: CDR1 SGHRS and CDR2 YFSETQ. There are 13 residues in the CDR3. The V end lost 9 bases, the J end lost 5 bases, and 17 bases lay between the germline ends. The CDR3 reads CATREGIRETQYF. CDR3 DNA: TGCGCCACCAGAGAGGGCATCCGTGAGACCCAGTACTTC.

The chain joins TRBV6-5 to TRBJ1-6; tentative D call: TRBD1 (6 bases). This CDR3 has 17 residues. Germline V lookup: CDR1 MNHEY, CDR2 SVGAGI. V lost 6 bases to trimming and J lost 0 bases, with 15 bases between them. The chain's CDR3 is CASRELDRSSYNSPLHF. The CDR3 DNA reads TGTGCCAGCAGGGAACTAGACAGGAGCTCCTATAATTCACCCCTCCACTTT.

CDR3 loop: CASSSGAVSGEQYF. The CDR3 DNA sequence: TGTGCCAGCAGTTCTGGAGCTGTTAGCGGGGAGCAGTACTTC. The J gene is TRBJ2-7, the V gene TRBV7-2; 7 positions agree with TRBD2. CDR1 is SGHTA, CDR2 FQGNSA, per germline. Trimming took 6 bases from V and 7 from J; bases not matched to a gene: 12. The CDR3 has 14 residues.

A word on this clonotype: An end of the junction does not agree with germline; a read error may underlie this. The V and J genes are TRBV7-9 and TRBJ1-5; D not certain. The CDR3 has 13 amino acids. CDR1 and CDR2 from the germline V gene are SEHNR and FQNEAQ (reference sequence). DNA of the CDR3: TGTGCCAGCAGTTACGCGGTTGATCAACCCCAGCATTTT. Translating it yields CASSYAVDQPQHF.

The chain combines TRBV20-1 with TRBJ2-7, with D possibly matching TRBD1 (6 bases). The CDR3 runs to 12 residues. V lost 6 bases and J lost 3, with 12 bases in between. CDR1 and CDR2 from the germline V gene are DFQATT and SNEGSKA (reference sequence). CDR3 DNA: TGCAGTGCAAGCGACAGGAACTACGAGCAGTACTTC. Encoded protein: CSASDRNYEQYF.

The chain combines TRBV5-1 with TRBJ2-1; D is undetermined. CDR1 is SGHRS, CDR2 YFSETQ, per germline. Trimming cost V 2 bases and J 5 bases, with 11 bases left between them. This CDR3 spans 14 amino acids. The CDR3 spells CASSFRAEDNEQFF. In nucleotides, the CDR3 is TGCGCCAGCAGCTTTAGGGCCGAGGACAATGAGCAGTTCTTC.

This chain links TRBV6-2 or TRBV6-3 with TRBJ2-1; TRBD1 might be the D (6 bases). In germline, CDR1 is MNHEY, CDR2 SVGEGT. The CDR3 runs 14 residues. The V gene lost 5 bases and the J gene lost 5 bases, with 13 bases spanning the gap. The CDR3 DNA is TGTGCCAGCAGTCGCCCGGACAGAAACAATGAGCAGTTCTTC. This sequence encodes CASSRPDRNNEQFF.

The V and J genes are TRBV7-2 and TRBJ1-1; D uncertain. Germline values: CDR1 SGHTA, CDR2 FQGNSA. The CDR3 is made up of 11 amino acids. Trimming cost V 0 bases and J 6 bases, with 2 bases left between them. The DNA of the CDR3 is TGTGCCAGCAGCTTAGCTGCTGAAGCTTTCTTT. Its protein product is CASSLAAEAFF.

This clonotype appeared a few times. This chain joins TRBV6-5 and TRBJ1-1; TRBD1 agrees at 9 bases. Germline V gene sequence: CDR1 MNHEY, CDR2 SVGAGI. Trimming at V came to 2 bases and at J to 0 bases, leaving 7 bases not matched to a gene. The CDR3 is made up of 17 amino acids. The CDR3 loop is CASSYSPTGGVNTEAFF. The CDR3 region has the DNA TGTGCCAGCAGTTACAGCCCGACAGGGGGGGTGAACACTGAAGCTTTCTTT.

This clonotype has only one observation. The chain combines TRBV11-1 with TRBJ1-2; no reliable D call. The CDR3 is 15 amino acids. Germline V gene data show CDR1 as SGHAT and CDR2 as FQDESV (reference sequence). V was clipped by 1 base and J by 4 bases, with 13 bases between them. The CDR3 sequence: CASSLGRGFGYGYTF. Here the CDR3 DNA reads TGTGCCAGCAGCTTAGGGCGAGGGTTCGGCTATGGCTACACCTTC.